A selection of T cell receptor beta chains follows, all from one sample in a study of blood T cell repertoires in COVID-19. Measured with immunoSEQ multiplex PCR; TCRdb has only the in-frame clones, and not every one. This sample has roughly 100,000 clones, with 76% found just once. What was sequenced was peripheral blood. The source of these receptors is an elderly man with COVID-19, enrolled during active disease. Both conserved end residues are part of each CDR3. D genes are given only for firm matches. Size values are once, few and many counts, or a class for expanded clones, and some rows have none.

>TRBJ2-5|NA|TRBV5-1|NA
CASKGQGSSETQYF
TGCGCCAGCAAGGGCCAGGGGTCGTCAGAGACCCAGTACTTC
>TRBJ1-1|NA|TRBV28|TRBD1
CASSLTGGLTEAFF
TGTGCCAGCAGTCTGACAGGGGGCTTGACTGAAGCTTTCTTT
>TRBJ2-5|few|TRBV6-5|NA
CASSPGDLNQETQYF
TGTGCCAGCAGCCCCGGGGATCTGAATCAAGAGACCCAGTACTTC
>TRBJ1-2|NA|TRBV6-2/TRBV6-3|NA
CASSYLGGYTF
TGTGCCAGCAGTTACCTAGGAGGCTACACCTTC
>TRBJ1-6|NA|TRBV5-4|NA
CASSLGGPTDILSPLHF
TGTGCCAGCAGCTTGGGAGGCCCAACCGATATCCTATCACCCCTCCACTTT
>TRBJ2-1|once|TRBV5-5|TRBD2
CASSVAGTYNEQFF
TGTGCCAGCAGCGTAGCGGGTACCTACAATGAGCAGTTCTTC
>TRBJ2-3|NA|TRBV7-2|NA
CASSWGEFWSDTQYF
TGTGCCAGCAGCTGGGGGGAGTTCTGGTCAGATACGCAGTATTTT
>TRBJ1-2|few|TRBV28|NA
CASSLDPSRAGGYTF
TGTGCCAGCAGTTTAGACCCAAGCAGGGCAGGGGGCTACACCTTC
>TRBJ2-7|NA|TRBV10-3|NA
CAISGGERQYF
TGTGCCATCAGTGGGGGAGAGCGGCAGTACTTC
>TRBJ2-7|NA|TRBV7-2|NA
CASSRDRTSVSEQYF
TGTGCCAGCAGCCGGGACAGGACTAGTGTTTCCGAGCAGTACTTC
>TRBJ2-3|NA|TRBV7-2|TRBD2
CASSLVEAGATDTQYF
TGTGCCAGCAGCTTAGTAGAAGCGGGGGCTACAGATACGCAGTATTTT
>TRBJ1-2|once|TRBV10-1|NA
CASSESSGPIHGYTF
TGCGCCAGCAGTGAGTCGTCAGGGCCTATCCATGGCTACACCTTC
>TRBJ2-7|NA|TRBV28|TRBD2
CASSLGTSGLYEQYF
TGTGCCAGCAGCCTCGGGACTAGCGGGTTGTACGAGCAGTACTTC
>TRBJ2-1|once|TRBV9|NA
CASSARDSYNEQFF
TGTGCCAGCAGCGCCCGGGACTCCTACAATGAGCAGTTCTTC
>TRBJ2-7|few|TRBV18|TRBD2
CASSPGLAGGSSSYEQYF
TGTGCCAGCTCACCGGGACTAGCGGGAGGGTCCTCATCCTACGAGCAGTACTTC
>TRBJ2-5|NA|TRBV6-2/TRBV6-3|TRBD1
CASSPIGRQGEETQYF
TGTGCCAGCAGCCCTATTGGGCGACAGGGCGAAGAGACCCAGTACTTC
>TRBJ2-5|once|TRBV6-5|NA
CASSYFSGSQETQYF
TGTGCCAGCAGTTACTTCTCGGGGAGCCAAGAGACCCAGTACTTC
>TRBJ2-1|NA|TRBV28|NA
CASSLGLSNEQFF
TGTGCCAGCAGTTTAGGGCTATCCAATGAGCAGTTCTTC
>TRBJ1-1|NA|TRBV3-1/TRBV3-2|TRBD1
CASSLGTAKEAFF
TGTGCCAGCAGTCTAGGGACAGCCAAAGAAGCTTTCTTT
>TRBJ2-6|few|TRBV28|TRBD1
CASSFRTGGASGANVLTF
TGTGCCAGCAGTTTTAGGACAGGGGGAGCCTCTGGGGCCAACGTCCTGACTTTC
>TRBJ1-2|NA|TRBV7-2|TRBD1
CASSLLAGQGDGYTF
TGTGCCAGCAGCCTACTAGCGGGACAGGGAGATGGCTACACCTTC
>TRBJ2-3|NA|TRBV10-1|NA
CASSESLVLTRDTQYF
TGCGCCAGCAGTGAGTCGCTAGTACTAACTAGAGATACGCAGTATTTT
>TRBJ1-1|NA|TRBV28|NA
CASSSPSGAGRFTEAFF
TGTGCCAGCAGTTCCCCGAGCGGGGCTGGGAGGTTCACTGAAGCTTTCTTT
>TRBJ2-3|NA|TRBV7-9|NA
CASSLASSTDTQYF
TGTGCCAGCAGCTTAGCCTCTAGCACAGATACGCAGTATTTT
>TRBJ2-6|NA|TRBV27|TRBD1
CASSFLGQGASGANVLTF
TGTGCCAGCAGTTTCCTCGGACAGGGGGCCTCTGGGGCCAACGTCCTGACTTTC
>TRBJ1-2|few|TRBV28|TRBD1
CASSLGTGWRGYTF
TGTGCCAGCAGTTTAGGGACAGGGTGGCGAGGCTACACCTTC
>TRBJ1-2|many|TRBV11-2|NA
CASSLGGELDGYTF
TGTGCCAGCAGCTTAGGGGGGGAGTTAGATGGCTACACCTTC
>TRBJ2-2|NA|TRBV28|TRBD1
CASSSTGGTGELFF
TGTGCCAGCAGTTCGACAGGGGGCACCGGGGAGCTGTTTTTT
>TRBJ2-7|NA|TRBV6-7|NA
CASSYPEYEQYF
TGTGCCAGCAGTTACCCGGAGTACGAGCAGTACTTC
>TRBJ2-1|NA|TRBV5-1|TRBD1
CASSFTGGGVAEQFF
TGCGCCAGCAGCTTCACAGGGGGCGGTGTGGCTGAGCAGTTCTTC
>TRBJ1-1|few|TRBV2|NA
CASSQGSRNTEAFF
TGTGCCAGCAGTCAGGGGTCGAGGAACACTGAAGCTTTCTTT
>TRBJ2-3|NA|TRBV11-1|TRBD2
CASSPTSVTDTQYF
TGTGCCAGCAGCCCGACTAGCGTCACAGATACGCAGTATTTT
>TRBJ2-3|NA|TRBV29-1|NA
CSVVSWGPADTQYF
TGCAGCGTTGTGTCGTGGGGGCCTGCAGATACGCAGTATTTT
>TRBJ2-2|NA|TRBV19|TRBD1
CASNPPGQDTGELFF
TGTGCCAGTAATCCCCCGGGACAGGACACCGGGGAGCTGTTTTTT
>TRBJ1-6|few|TRBV21-1|NA
CASSPPLREEGSYNSPLHF
TGTGCCAGCAGCCCCCCGCTGCGGGAAGAAGGATCCTATAATTCACCCCTCCACTTT
>TRBJ1-3|NA|TRBV19|NA
CASTRLGELSGNTIYF
TGTGCCAGTACTCGACTCGGTGAATTATCTGGAAACACCATATATTTT
>TRBJ2-1|NA|TRBV28|TRBD1
CASRTGTGGYNEQFF
TGTGCCAGCAGGACCGGGACAGGGGGATACAATGAGCAGTTCTTC
>TRBJ2-1|NA|TRBV28|NA
CASSFTDEQFF
TGTGCCAGCAGTTTTACGGATGAGCAGTTCTTC
>TRBJ1-5|NA|TRBV28|TRBD1
CASSLARGRQPQHF
TGTGCCAGCAGTTTGGCCAGGGGGCGTCAGCCCCAGCATTTT
>TRBJ2-1|NA|TRBV27|NA
CASAGSSYNEQFF
TGTGCCAGTGCGGGGAGCTCCTACAATGAGCAGTTCTTC
>TRBJ2-1|NA|TRBV18|TRBD1
CASSPGPGQGHEQFF
TGTGCCAGCTCACCTGGCCCGGGACAGGGCCATGAGCAGTTCTTC
>TRBJ2-5|NA|TRBV5-1|NA
CASSLAPGVGETQYF
TGCGCCAGCAGCTTGGCCCCCGGGGTAGGCGAGACCCAGTACTTC
>TRBJ1-2|NA|TRBV9|NA
CASSAPPDRNYGYTF
TGTGCCAGCAGCGCCCCCCCCGACAGGAACTATGGCTACACCTTC
>TRBJ1-6|NA|TRBV18|NA
CASSREGDGNSPLHF
TGTGCCAGCTCACGAGAGGGGGATGGGAATTCACCCCTCCACTTT
>TRBJ1-1|NA|TRBV19|NA
CASSPRTSGMNTEAFF
TGTGCCAGTAGTCCCAGGACATCGGGCATGAACACTGAAGCTTTCTTT
>TRBJ1-1|NA|TRBV7-2|NA
CASSYLTTGNTEAFF
TGTGCCAGCAGCTATCTTACCACCGGGAACACTGAAGCTTTCTTT
>TRBJ2-1|NA|TRBV6-5|NA
CASSQGSGTYNEQFF
TGTGCCAGCAGCCAAGGCTCGGGAACCTACAATGAGCAGTTCTTC
>TRBJ2-3|NA|TRBV9|NA
CASSVASAGTDTQYF
TGTGCCAGCAGCGTAGCTAGCGCCGGCACAGATACGCAGTATTTT
>TRBJ2-7|NA|TRBV6-2/TRBV6-3|NA
CASSPDFFYEQYF
TGTGCCAGCAGTCCGGACTTTTTCTACGAGCAGTACTTC
>TRBJ1-2|NA|TRBV3-1/TRBV3-2|TRBD1
CASSQFGGTGNNYGYTF
TGTGCCAGCAGCCAATTTGGGGGGACAGGGAATAACTATGGCTACACCTTC
>TRBJ2-5|NA|TRBV2|NA
CASSPLGQETQYF
TGTGCCAGCAGTCCCCTAGGCCAAGAGACCCAGTACTTC
>TRBJ1-1|NA|TRBV3-1/TRBV3-2|NA
CASSQQGYGTEAFF
TGTGCCAGCAGCCAACAAGGCTACGGGACTGAAGCTTTCTTT
>TRBJ2-1|few|TRBV2|TRBD2
CASSEELAGANEQFF
TGTGCCAGCAGTGAAGAGCTAGCGGGAGCCAATGAGCAGTTCTTC
>TRBJ1-4|NA|TRBV19|NA
CASGRRGVGEKLFF
TGTGCCAGCGGTCGTCGGGGAGTGGGTGAAAAACTGTTTTTT